A single T cell receptor beta chain is shown here with its context. Measured with immunoSEQ multiplex PCR; TCRdb has only the in-frame clones, and not every one. Among roughly 300,000 clones, around 87% were seen once, and the ten largest hold 7.8%. This entry is derived from a study of blood T cell repertoires in COVID-19. As for the study in general: Whether acute or convalescent, the COVID-19 samples came from the United States, Italy and Spain. T cells, B-cell-depleted T cells, or PBMCs provided the cDNA or gDNA that served as material.

Germline lookup yields CDR1 SGHDT and CDR2 YYEEEE. Trimming removed 6 bases at V and 4 bases at J, with 17 bases between. This CDR3 region has 15 residues. Specimen: peripheral blood. The sequence was collected from a woman aged 45-59 years who had recovered from COVID-19. The chain carries TRBV5-6 and TRBJ1-3; no clear D. The CDR3 region has the DNA TGTGCCAGCACAGATTCGCCGGGGTCGGGAAACACCATATATTTT. This sequence encodes CASTDSPGSGNTIYF.